The source of this TCR beta chain is a study of cytomegalovirus exposure and HLA in healthy donors. Study summary: A prior study identified approximately 120 million unique TCR beta sequences from roughly 170 million T cells. Whole-study results and caveats: Donor immune exposure was known only as CMV serostatus.

As for this clone: Its antigen is not known.

The PCR was carried out with 60 Vbeta primers and 13 Jbeta primers. Libraries were prepared by immunoSEQ multiplex PCR; TCRdb keeps only in-frame clonotypes and omits some of them. The data show roughly 130,000 clones, with 88% seen just once and roughly 0.53% held by the top ten. The germline V gene has CDR1 SGHNT and CDR2 YYREEE (reference sequence). This CDR3 comprises 15 residues. This receptor was obtained from a woman between 35 and 50 years old in good health and CMV-seronegative. The chain employs TRBV5-4 and TRBJ2-5; TRBD2 aligns across 7 bases. The end of the DNA fits TRBJ2-7 better, so the J call may be wrong. Specimen: PBMCs. CDR3 amino acids: CASSLPGGSSREQYF. The DNA for the CDR3 is TGTGCCAGCAGCTTGCCCGGCGGGAGTTCTCGCGAGCAGTACTTC.